The rows below give T cell receptor beta chains drawn from one sample of a study of blood T cell repertoires in COVID-19. This table comes from immunoSEQ multiplex PCR, and its TCRdb copy is limited to in-frame clones, with some not included. The sample yields around 180,000 clones, 88% seen once. Sequenced material: peripheral blood. These receptors were collected from a man in his fifties or sixties with acute or convalescent COVID-19. Each CDR3 is given with its conserved first and last residue. A D gene is named only where the DNA matches it firmly. Not every row has a clone size; where given, it reads once, few, many or a size class.

J gene	D gene	clone size	V gene	CDR3 DNA	CDR3 protein
TRBJ1-5	NA	NA	TRBV12-5	TGTGCTAGTGGTTTGGTACAGGGCCCGATAAGGCGAAGCAATCAGCCCCAGCATTTT	CASGLVQGPIRRSNQPQHF
TRBJ1-3	NA	NA	TRBV29-1	TGCAGCGTCGACGACAGGTCCTCTGGAAACACCATATATTTT	CSVDDRSSGNTIYF
TRBJ2-5	NA	NA	TRBV3-1/TRBV3-2	TGTGCCAGCAGCCAAGACTACCAAGAGACCCAGTACTTC	CASSQDYQETQYF
TRBJ1-5	NA	NA	TRBV15	TGTGCCACCAGCAGAGATACCAGTCCTAGCAATCAGCCCCAGCATTTT	CATSRDTSPSNQPQHF
TRBJ1-5	NA	NA	TRBV11-2	TGTGCCAGCAGCCGTCAAAGGGGAATGGCCCAGCATTTT	CASSRQRGMAQHF
TRBJ1-2	NA	NA	TRBV5-1	TGCGCCAGCAGCTTGGGGCAGAACTATGGCTACACCTTC	CASSLGQNYGYTF
TRBJ1-5	NA	NA	TRBV19	TGTGCCAGTGGAAACCAAGCTCGTCCGACAGGACCCAATCAGCCCCAGCATTTT	CASGNQARPTGPNQPQHF
TRBJ1-3	NA	once	TRBV15	TGTGCCACCAGCAGAGGGAGGGCAGGATCCTCTGGAAACACCATATATTTT	CATSRGRAGSSGNTIYF
TRBJ2-6	NA	NA	TRBV5-4	TGTGCCAGCAGCCCCGGATCGGGCTCTGGGGCCAACGTCCTGACTTTC	CASSPGSGSGANVLTF
TRBJ2-2	TRBD1	NA	TRBV19	TGTGCAGCAGGGGGCCGCACCGGGGAGCTGTTTTTT	CAAGGRTGELFF
TRBJ1-3	TRBD1	NA	TRBV9	TGTGCCAGCAGCGTAGGGCCGGGACAGGGGGCATCTGGAAACACCATATATTTT	CASSVGPGQGASGNTIYF
TRBJ2-1	NA	NA	TRBV30	TGTGCCTGGAGTGTATTTGGGAGCTCCAATGAGCAGTTCTTC	CAWSVFGSSNEQFF
TRBJ2-1	NA	NA	TRBV19	TGTGCCAGTAGTAAGACAGGAGATAGTGAGCAGTTCTTC	CASSKTGDSEQFF
TRBJ2-2	TRBD1	NA	TRBV19	TGTGCCAGTAGTATCAGGACAGGGAGTGGCACCGGGGAGCTGTTTTTT	CASSIRTGSGTGELFF
TRBJ1-4	TRBD1	NA	TRBV5-1	TGCGCCAGCAGGCCGGGACAGGCGCTCCAAAAACTGTTTTTT	CASRPGQALQKLFF
TRBJ2-5	TRBD2	NA	TRBV2	TGTGCCAGCAGTGAGCCTAGCGGGCTACAAGAGACCCAGTACTTC	CASSEPSGLQETQYF
TRBJ1-1	NA	NA	TRBV19	TGTGCCAGTAGTATGCTGGGGGCCCAGGGGAACACTGAAGCTTTCTTT	CASSMLGAQGNTEAFF
TRBJ2-5	TRBD1	NA	TRBV30	TGTGCCTGGGGCCGGGACAGACAAGAGACCCAGTACTTC	CAWGRDRQETQYF
TRBJ1-3	NA	NA	TRBV27	TGTGCCAGCAGTCAGTGGCAGGACTCTGGAAACACCATATATTTT	CASSQWQDSGNTIYF
TRBJ2-3	TRBD2	NA	TRBV9	TGTGCCAGCAGCGCCCGACTAGCGGGAGGGCCGGATACGCAGTATTTT	CASSARLAGGPDTQYF
TRBJ2-5	TRBD2	NA	TRBV11-2	TGTGCCAGCAGCATCACTAGCGGGACCCAGTACTTC	CASSITSGTQYF
TRBJ1-1	NA	NA	TRBV29-1	TGCAGCGCACGAGGGGGAGCTGAAGCTTTCTTT	CSARGGAEAFF
TRBJ2-1	TRBD1	NA	TRBV5-8	TGTGCCAGCAGCCCGTACAGGGGGAATAACAATGAGCAGTTCTTC	CASSPYRGNNNEQFF
TRBJ2-5	TRBD1	NA	TRBV12-3/TRBV12-4	TGTGCCAGCAGTGAATCGACAGGGGAGACCCAGTACTTC	CASSESTGETQYF
TRBJ2-4	NA	NA	TRBV12-3/TRBV12-4	TGTGCCAGCAGTTCAGAGGGAGTGGACATTCAGTACTTC	CASSSEGVDIQYF
TRBJ2-2	TRBD1	NA	TRBV7-3	TGTGCCAGCAGCCCATCCAGGACAGGGAACACCGGGGAGCTGTTTTTT	CASSPSRTGNTGELFF
TRBJ2-3	TRBD1	NA	TRBV19	TGTGCCAGTAGCCGCTGGGGACAGAGATTCACAGATACGCAGTATTTT	CASSRWGQRFTDTQYF
TRBJ1-2	NA	once	TRBV12-3/TRBV12-4	TGTGCCAGCAGTTTACGGGGTAACTATGGCTACACCTTC	CASSLRGNYGYTF
TRBJ2-2	TRBD1	few	TRBV11-1	TGTGCCAGCAGCTTAGCGCGGACAGGGGCTGGGGAGCTGTTTTTT	CASSLARTGAGELFF
TRBJ1-1	NA	NA	TRBV6-5	TGTGCCAGCAGCCGCCACGAGGAGTCCACTGAAGCTTTCTTT	CASSRHEESTEAFF
TRBJ2-5	TRBD1	NA	TRBV5-1	TGCGCCAGCAGCTTGGATAAAACCGGGACAGGGAGAGAGACCCAGTACTTC	CASSLDKTGTGRETQYF
TRBJ1-2	TRBD1	few	TRBV19	TGTGCCAGTAGTAACAGGGGGTCTAACTATGGCTACACCTTC	CASSNRGSNYGYTF
TRBJ1-1	TRBD1	NA	TRBV19	TGTGCCAGTACCACTCGACAGGGCGTTTTTGTGAACACTGAAGCTTTCTTT	CASTTRQGVFVNTEAFF
TRBJ2-1	TRBD1	NA	TRBV5-5	TGTGCCAGCAGCCTGACTCGACAGGGGTACAATGAGCAGTTCTTC	CASSLTRQGYNEQFF
TRBJ1-3	NA	NA	TRBV6-5	TGTGCCGAGGGCGAGAGCTCTGGAAACACCATATATTTT	CAEGESSGNTIYF
TRBJ1-2	NA	once	TRBV19	TGTGCCAGTAGGGTCCCAGAGCGGTTTGGCTACACCTTC	CASRVPERFGYTF
TRBJ2-5	TRBD2	NA	TRBV5-4	TGTGCCAGCAGCTTCGCGACTAGCGGATACCAAGAGACCCAGTACTTC	CASSFATSGYQETQYF
TRBJ1-5	NA	NA	TRBV10-3	TGTGCCATCAGTGAGTCTAGGGGTGGTCAGCCCCAGCATTTT	CAISESRGGQPQHF
TRBJ2-3	TRBD1	NA	TRBV5-4	TGTGCCAGCAGCCTGCCCGAGCAGGGGGCGAGCACAGATACGCAGTATTTT	CASSLPEQGASTDTQYF
TRBJ2-5	NA	NA	TRBV29-1	TGCAGCGTTAGGGAGGACACCGGCTTACCGCCCCAGTACTTC	CSVREDTGLPPQYF
TRBJ2-7	NA	NA	TRBV27	TGTGCCAGCTCGATAGGGGCAGGGAATAACTACGAGCAGTACTTC	CASSIGAGNNYEQYF
TRBJ1-2	NA	once	TRBV18	TGTGCCAGCTCACCAGAGGCGGACTTCTATGGCTACACCTTC	CASSPEADFYGYTF
TRBJ1-4	NA	NA	TRBV19	TGTGCCAGTAGTATCAGGGTGGCTAATGAAAAACTGTTTTTT	CASSIRVANEKLFF
TRBJ2-2	NA	NA	TRBV19	TGTGCCAGTAGTATAGTAGCCGGATCGAACACCGGGGAGCTGTTTTTT	CASSIVAGSNTGELFF
TRBJ1-1	NA	NA	TRBV18	TGTGCCAGCTATAGGGAGATGAACACTGAAGCTTTCTTT	CASYREMNTEAFF
TRBJ2-1	TRBD2	NA	TRBV19	TGTGCCAGTAGTATTACTAGCGGGAGTATTAATGAGCAGTTCTTC	CASSITSGSINEQFF
TRBJ2-2	NA	NA	TRBV7-3	TGTGCCAGCAGCCCCTCCAACCACTACACCGGGGAGCTGTTTTTT	CASSPSNHYTGELFF
TRBJ1-1	TRBD1	NA	TRBV6-6	TGTGCCAGCAGTCAAACCCCGGGACAGGGTAACACTGAAGCTTTCTTT	CASSQTPGQGNTEAFF
TRBJ1-1	NA	NA	TRBV11-2	TGTGCCAGCAGCTTAGAATATCGGGTAGAAGCTTTCTTT	CASSLEYRVEAFF
TRBJ1-6	TRBD1	few	TRBV6-4	TGTGCCAGCAGTGACCAGGGGGCCTCAAATTCACCCCTCCACTTT	CASSDQGASNSPLHF
TRBJ2-5	TRBD1	NA	TRBV25-1	TGTGCCAGCAGTGTTCTCGACAGGGCTGACGAGACCCAGTACTTC	CASSVLDRADETQYF